Listed below are T cell receptor beta chains from one sample, sequenced in a study of CD8 T cells in Susac syndrome. TCRdb redid the calling of the immunoSEQ multiplex PCR reads with MiXCR, one entry per CDR3 protein. The table includes under 550,000 distinct CDR3 sequences, approximately 85% detected once. Sequencing was performed on CD8+ T cells from PBMCs. Receptors originate from a human donor with multiple sclerosis. The CDR3 runs from the conserved cysteine through the conserved F or W. Fields, in order: clone size, J gene, V gene, CDR3 protein. Some rows mark clone size as missing; the rest say once, few, many or name a class of expanded clone.

few | TRBJ1-4 | TRBV28 | CASSLQGANEKLFF
few | TRBJ2-1 | TRBV6-2/TRBV6-3 | CASSYGTRDVDEQFF
NA | TRBJ1-1 | TRBV30 | CAWSVVRDPSF
once | TRBJ2-7 | TRBV28 | CASSTREWTSSYEQYF
NA | TRBJ2-7 | TRBV7-9 | CASSFGPPRPAEIYEQYF
NA | TRBJ2-1 | TRBV12-3/TRBV12-4 | CASSPPGRTSGGDINEQFF
few | TRBJ2-3 | TRBV5-1 | CASSFGTGGLTDTQYF
NA | TRBJ2-7 | TRBV20-1 | CSARGTASTYEQYF
NA | TRBJ2-1 | TRBV25-1 | CASGTVNNEQFF
NA | TRBJ1-2 | TRBV28 | CASSSSREGNYGYTF
NA | TRBJ2-2 | TRBV6-2/TRBV6-3 | CASRPSGRINTGELFF
NA | TRBJ2-1 | TRBV19 | CASSGSVLTYNEQFF
few | TRBJ1-5 | TRBV4-1 | CASSQEPGQWIQPQHF
NA | TRBJ1-3 | TRBV30 | CAWSLDRPVDTIYF
NA | TRBJ2-3 | TRBV9 | CASSVAGGVDTQYF
NA | TRBJ1-1 | TRBV19 | CASASYERGMNTEAFF
once | TRBJ2-3 | TRBV29-1 | CSVEGGEITDTQYF
NA | TRBJ2-3 | TRBV3-1 | CASSLSTGGPSTDTQYF
NA | TRBJ2-7 | TRBV27 | CASSLGTSGVEQYF
NA | TRBJ2-3 | TRBV7-9 | CASSLVSGGTEESTDTQYF
NA | TRBJ1-2 | TRBV6-5 | CASSYLGEDNYGYTF
NA | TRBJ2-5 | TRBV3-1 | CASSQGGEADTLEETQYF
NA | TRBJ2-7 | TRBV10-3 | CASRTGSPYEQYF
NA | TRBJ2-7 | TRBV28 | CASILAGGQVYEQYF
NA | TRBJ1-5 | TRBV20-1 | CSARGSEYEPQHF
few | TRBJ1-1 | TRBV6-1 | CASSGDREFTHGTEAFF
NA | TRBJ2-3 | TRBV27 | CASSSSSTDTQYF
NA | TRBJ1-1 | TRBV5-4 | CASSLSAAEAFF